These 17 T cell receptor beta chains originate from one sample sequenced in a study of identical twins. Each CDR3 protein gets one entry after TCRdb re-called the 5' RACE reads with MiXCR. The table shows about 480,000 distinct CDR3 sequences, with approximately 14% occurring only once. The same sample was also studied in work on yellow fever vaccine responses in identical twins.

Material for sequencing was CD4+ T cells sorted from blood. The receptors originated from a woman under 30 in good health.

Only a few counts were recorded for this clonotype. This sequence joins TRBV11-1 and TRBJ2-6; TRBD1 agrees at 7 bases. The junction had 10 bases not matched to a gene; V was cut back by 5 bases and J by 0 bases. This CDR3 comprises 18 residues. Germline V gene data show CDR1 as SGHAT and CDR2 as FQDESV (reference sequence). The CDR3 is CASSLTGAIGSGANVLTF. CDR3 in DNA: TGTGCCAGCAGCCTTACAGGGGCTATTGGCTCTGGGGCCAACGTCCTGACTTTC. The variable domain in full, completed from reference TRBV11-1 and TRBJ2-6, reads EAEVAQSPRYKITEKSQAVAFWCDPISGHATLYWYRQILGQGPELLVQFQDESVVDDSQLPKDRFSAERLKGVDSTLKIQPAELGDSAMYLCASSLTGAIGSGANVLTFGAGSRLTVL.

The V call is TRBV2, the J call TRBJ2-1; 9 bases are a match to TRBD2. This CDR3 has 14 residues. The V gene end was trimmed by 7 bases and the J gene end by 6 bases; junction bases not matched to a gene: 7. Germline V CDR1 and CDR2: SNHLY, FYNNEI. The CDR3 DNA follows: TGTGCCAGCAACGGCCGGCGGGGGGGCAATGAGCAGTTCTTC. This gives the protein CASNGRRGGNEQFF.

The chain links TRBV7-2 to TRBJ2-3; 8 bases line up with TRBD2. J lost 3 bases, V lost 4 bases, and 9 bases had no gene match. Germline lookup yields CDR1 SGHTA and CDR2 FQGNSA. The CDR3 totals 16 residues. The CDR3 reads CASSYQAGVGTDTQYF. The DNA for the CDR3 is TGTGCCAGCAGCTACCAAGCGGGAGTGGGTACAGATACGCAGTATTTT. The whole variable domain, remainder taken from reference TRBV7-2 and TRBJ2-3, is GAGVSQSPSNKVTEKGKDVELRCDPISGHTALYWYRQSLGQGLEFLIYFQGNSAPDKSGLPSDRFSAERTGGSVSTLTIQRTQQEDSAVYLCASSYQAGVGTDTQYFGPGTRLTVL.

This chain joins TRBV3-1 and TRBJ1-2; no clear D. Germline V lookup: CDR1 LGHDT, CDR2 YNNKEL (reference sequence). This CDR3 has 13 amino acids. V was pared by 1 base and J by 4 bases, with 7 bases between. CDR3 DNA: TGTGCCAGCAGCCAAGTTGGGTTCTATGGCTACACCTTC. Amino acid sequence: CASSQVGFYGYTF.

The chain recombines TRBV2 with TRBJ2-1, with 12 bases fitting TRBD2. Germline assignment: CDR1 SNHLY and CDR2 FYNNEI. The J segment lost 9 bases and the V segment lost 1 base, leaving 4 bases of the junction unmatched. The CDR3 spans 15 residues. The CDR3 protein is CASSEGLAGVGEQFF. The CDR3 DNA reads TGTGCCAGCAGTGAAGGACTAGCGGGAGTCGGTGAGCAGTTCTTC.

A few counts support this clonotype. The chain uses TRBV6-2 or TRBV6-3 and TRBJ1-6, with 8 bases aligning to TRBD1. V shed 6 bases and J 10 bases; nucleotides not matched to a gene: 5. The germline CDR1 and CDR2 sequences are MNHEY and SVGEGT. This CDR3 spans 13 amino acids. CDR3 loop: CASSDRGGSPLHF. The CDR3 coding sequence is TGTGCCAGCAGCGACAGGGGTGGATCACCCCTCCACTTT.

The chain uses TRBV12-3 or TRBV12-4 and TRBJ1-2; 7 nucleotides align to TRBD1. CDR3 length equals 15 residues. The V gene end was trimmed by 5 bases and the J gene end by 1 base; junction bases not matched to a gene: 7. The CDR3 sequence is CASSPGGGFNYGYTF. The DNA for the CDR3 is TGTGCCAGCAGTCCAGGGGGGGGATTTAACTATGGCTACACCTTC.

V is TRBV10-3 and J is TRBJ2-1; 13 nucleotides match TRBD2. Germline values: CDR1 ENHRY, CDR2 SYGVKD. The CDR3 totals 18 residues. The junction had 12 bases not matched to a gene; V was cut back by 10 bases and J by 0 bases. CDR3 sequence reads: CATALRTSGGSSYNEQFF. The CDR3 bases are TGTGCCACCGCCCTCCGGACTAGCGGGGGTAGCTCCTACAATGAGCAGTTCTTC.

To note about this clonotype: One base away lies a much larger clone, so this may be a sequencing read error. The rearrangement uses TRBV7-9 and TRBJ2-3; 12 nucleotides agree with TRBD2. CDR1 and CDR2 from the germline V gene are SEHNR and FQNEAQ (reference sequence). Trimming cost V 4 bases and J 1 base; bases outside gene matches: 0. The CDR3 runs to 15 residues. The CDR3 DNA is TGTGCCAGCAGCTGGACTAGCGGGGGCACAGATACGCAGTATTTT. Translation: CASSWTSGGTDTQYF.

This clonotype was seen a few times. This rearrangement joins TRBV9 to TRBJ2-7; no definite D call. The germline V gene has CDR1 SGDLS and CDR2 YYNGEE. Between the trimmed V and J ends, which lost 3 bases and 0 bases, there was a span of 7 bases. The CDR3 has 13 residues. CDR3 loop: CASSAVYSYEQYF. The CDR3 coding sequence is TGTGCCAGCAGCGCCGTTTACTCCTACGAGCAGTACTTC.

The chain recombines TRBV4-2 with TRBJ2-1; TRBD2 matches 15 bases. J was trimmed by 0 bases and V by 4 bases; bases with no gene match: 19. CDR3 length: 23 residues. Germline V CDR1 and CDR2: LGHNA, YNFKEQ. The CDR3 loop is CASSPRAGLAGGHRESSYNEQFF. In nucleotides, the CDR3 is TGTGCCAGCAGCCCCCGGGCGGGACTAGCGGGAGGACATAGAGAAAGCTCCTACAATGAGCAGTTCTTC.

This sequence joins TRBV5-1 and TRBJ2-7; D remains ambiguous. This CDR3 is 14 amino acids long. Germline V gene sequence: CDR1 SGHRS, CDR2 YFSETQ. V was shortened by 3 bases and J by 2 bases, with 12 bases between the two germline ends. The CDR3 nucleotides read TGCGCCAGCAGCTCTACCGGGCAAACCTACGAGCAGTACTTC. Its translation is CASSSTGQTYEQYF.

This clonotype occurred a few times. The chain combines TRBV5-5 with TRBJ2-2; the D call may be TRBD1 or TRBD2 (6 bases each). Germline CDR1 SGHKS, CDR2 YYEKEE (reference sequence). Between the trimmed V and J ends, which lost 1 base and 2 bases, there was a span of 15 bases. The CDR3 loop spans 17 amino acids. This CDR3 is CASSLLLAGTNTGELFF. CDR3 sequence (DNA): TGTGCCAGCAGCTTGCTACTAGCCGGGACAAACACCGGGGAGCTGTTTTTT.

J is TRBJ2-5 and V is TRBV28; D is unclear. With 3 bases removed from V and 1 base from J, the gap between germline ends came to 9 bases. CDR1 and CDR2 (germline): MDHEN, SYDVKM. The CDR3 extends over 14 amino acids. CDR3 residues: CASSLVALQETQYF. Here the CDR3 DNA reads TGTGCCAGCAGTTTGGTTGCGCTCCAAGAGACCCAGTACTTC.

J is TRBJ2-2 and V is TRBV6-2 or TRBV6-3; 9 bases align to TRBD2. The CDR3 contains 15 residues. Germline V gene lookup returns CDR1 MNHEY and CDR2 SVGEGT. V shed 8 bases, J shed 1 base, and the junction held 5 bases outside the gene matches. DNA of the CDR3: TGTGCCAGCGAAGGACTAGCGTTGAACACCGGGGAGCTGTTTTTT. Protein product: CASEGLALNTGELFF.

The sample holds one count of this clonotype. This chain joins TRBV9 and TRBJ2-7; possible D gene TRBD1, 5 bases. The V end lost 2 bases, the J end lost 3 bases, and 15 bases lay between the germline ends. The CDR3 length is 15 residues. Germline loops: CDR1 SGDLS, CDR2 YYNGEE. The CDR3 region is CASSVSAGSGYEQYF. The DNA of the CDR3 is TGTGCCAGCAGCGTTAGTGCAGGGTCGGGCTACGAGCAGTACTTC.

This clonotype appeared many times. This sequence joins TRBV6-1 and TRBJ1-5, with D unresolved. Between the trimmed V and J ends, which lost 8 bases and 3 bases, there was a span of 14 bases. The CDR3 loop spans 14 amino acids. Germline V gives CDR1 MNHNS, CDR2 SASEGT. The CDR3 here is CASLKEGVNQPQHF. CDR3 sequence (DNA): TGTGCCAGCTTAAAAGAGGGCGTCAATCAGCCCCAGCATTTT.